These 6 T cell receptor beta chains originate from one sample sequenced in a study of cytomegalovirus exposure and HLA in healthy donors. It was with 60 Vbeta and 13 Jbeta primers that the PCR ran. Sequenced by immunoSEQ multiplex PCR; TCRdb stores in-frame clones only, minus some. Here the sample spans some 110,000 clones, 75% to 85% being singletons. Material for sequencing was PBMCs. The receptors shown here come from a young woman in good health and CMV-seropositive.

The V gene is TRBV2, the J gene TRBJ1-1, with D tentatively TRBD1 (5 bases). The CDR3 totals 14 residues. Trimming shortened V by 3 bases and J by 3 bases, and 11 bases separated the two germline ends. CDR1 is SNHLY, CDR2 FYNNEI, per germline. CDR3 sequence (DNA): TGTGCCAGCAGTGAGCGCAGGGTGGACACTGAAGCTTTCTTT. Protein product: CASSERRVDTEAFF.

The CDR3 nucleotides are TGTGCCAGCAGCTCTGACAGGGGGAGGCCAGATACGCAGTATTTT. Translation gives CASSSDRGRPDTQYF. The V and J genes are TRBV9 and TRBJ2-3; 9 nucleotides line up with TRBD1. This CDR3 has 15 residues. CDR1 SGDLS and CDR2 YYNGEE come from the germline V gene. The V segment lost 4 bases and the J segment 4 bases; nucleotides outside the gene matches: 7.

The chain joins TRBV11-3 to TRBJ2-4; D perhaps matches TRBD1 (6 bases). Germline V gives CDR1 SGHNT, CDR2 YENEEA. The CDR3 has 13 residues. The V gene lost 5 bases and the J gene lost 5 bases, with 10 bases spanning the gap. The chain's CDR3 is CASSLGQQNIQYF. The DNA for the CDR3 is TGTGCCAGCAGCCTCGGACAGCAAAACATTCAGTACTTC. Variable domain in full (rest from reference TRBV11-3 and TRBJ2-4): EAGVVQSPRYKIIEKKQPVAFWCNPISGHNTLYWYLQNLGQGPELLIRYENEEAVDDSQLPKDRFSAERLKGVDSTLKIQPAELGDSAVYLCASSLGQQNIQYFGAGTRLSVL.

The rearrangement uses TRBV7-6 and TRBJ1-1; D uncertain. Germline V gene sequence: CDR1 SGHVS, CDR2 FNYEAQ. The CDR3 covers 13 residues. V lost 10 bases and J 3 bases, leaving 15 bases between the germline ends. DNA of the CDR3: TGTGCCATCACCGGAGGAGGAGACACTGAAGCTTTCTTT. Translation: CAITGGGDTEAFF. Using reference TRBV7-6 and TRBJ1-1 for the parts outside the CDR3, the full variable domain is GAGVSQSPRYKVTKRGQDVALRCDPISGHVSLYWYRQALGQGPEFLTYFNYEAQQDKSGLPNDRFSAERPEGSISTLTIQRTEQRDSAMYRCAITGGGDTEAFFGQGTRLTVV.

V is TRBV4-1 and J is TRBJ2-7; the D gene is possibly TRBD1 (5 bases). CDR3 size: 17 residues. V dropped 1 base and J dropped 1 base, with 17 bases sitting between them. CDR1 and CDR2 (germline): MGHRA, YSYEKL. The DNA for the CDR3 is TGCGCCAGCAGCCAAGGATGGACCAGGGATCCTTCCTACGAGCAGTACTTC. It specifies CASSQGWTRDPSYEQYF.

The chain employs TRBV6-9 and TRBJ2-7; TRBD1 agrees at 7 bases. CDR1 and CDR2 (germline): MNHGY, SVAAGI. The CDR3 has 18 residues. J was trimmed by 2 bases and V by 4 bases; bases with no gene match: 17. The CDR3 protein is CASSLIRMNRGVTYEQYF. CDR3 in DNA: TGTGCCAGCAGTTTGATAAGAATGAACAGGGGTGTTACCTACGAGCAGTACTTC.